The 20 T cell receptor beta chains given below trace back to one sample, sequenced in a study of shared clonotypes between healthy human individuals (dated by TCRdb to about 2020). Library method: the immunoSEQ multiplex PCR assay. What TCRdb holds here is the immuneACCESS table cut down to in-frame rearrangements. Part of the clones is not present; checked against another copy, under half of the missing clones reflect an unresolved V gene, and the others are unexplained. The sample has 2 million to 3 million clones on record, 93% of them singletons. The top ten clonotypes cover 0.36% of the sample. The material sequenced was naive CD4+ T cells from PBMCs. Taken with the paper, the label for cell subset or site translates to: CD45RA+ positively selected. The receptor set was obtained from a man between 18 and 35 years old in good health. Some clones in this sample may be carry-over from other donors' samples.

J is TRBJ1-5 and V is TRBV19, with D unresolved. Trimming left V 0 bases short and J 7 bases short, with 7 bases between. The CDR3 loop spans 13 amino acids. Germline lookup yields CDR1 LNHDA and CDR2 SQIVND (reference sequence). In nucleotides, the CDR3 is TGTGCCAGTAGTATAGATCTTGGGCAGCCCCAGCATTTT. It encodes CASSIDLGQPQHF. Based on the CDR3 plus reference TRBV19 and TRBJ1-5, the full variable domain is DGGITQSPKYLFRKEGQNVTLSCEQNLNHDAMYWYRQDPGQGLRLIYYSQIVNDFQKGDIAEGYSVSREKKESFPLTVTSAQKNPTAFYLCASSIDLGQPQHFGDGTRLSIL.

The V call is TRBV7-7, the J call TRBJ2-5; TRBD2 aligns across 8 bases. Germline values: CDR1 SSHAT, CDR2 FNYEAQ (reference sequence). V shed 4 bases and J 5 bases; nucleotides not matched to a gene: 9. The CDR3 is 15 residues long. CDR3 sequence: CASSSTGTREETQYF. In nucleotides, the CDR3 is TGTGCCAGCAGCTCCACCGGGACTAGGGAGGAGACCCAGTACTTC.

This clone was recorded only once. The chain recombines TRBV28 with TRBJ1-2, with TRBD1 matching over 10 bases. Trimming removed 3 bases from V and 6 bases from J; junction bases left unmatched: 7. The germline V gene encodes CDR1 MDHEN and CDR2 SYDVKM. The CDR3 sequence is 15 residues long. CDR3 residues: CASSFLGQGLHGYTF. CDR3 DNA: TGTGCCAGCAGTTTTCTGGGACAGGGGCTGCATGGCTACACCTTC.

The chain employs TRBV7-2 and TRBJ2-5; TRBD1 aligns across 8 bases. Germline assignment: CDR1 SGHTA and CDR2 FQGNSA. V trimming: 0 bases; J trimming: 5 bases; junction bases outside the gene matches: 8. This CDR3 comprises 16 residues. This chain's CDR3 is CASSLALGQGRETQYF. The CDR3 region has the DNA TGTGCCAGCAGCTTAGCTCTAGGACAGGGTCGGGAGACCCAGTACTTC.

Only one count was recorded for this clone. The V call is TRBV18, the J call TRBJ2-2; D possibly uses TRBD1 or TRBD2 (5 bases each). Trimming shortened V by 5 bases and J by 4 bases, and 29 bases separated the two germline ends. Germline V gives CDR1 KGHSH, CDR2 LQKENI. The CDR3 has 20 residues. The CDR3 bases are TGTGCCAGCTCATTATCTTTTGCCCGGGACGCACCGTCGACCACCGGGGAGCTGTTTTTT. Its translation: CASSLSFARDAPSTTGELFF.

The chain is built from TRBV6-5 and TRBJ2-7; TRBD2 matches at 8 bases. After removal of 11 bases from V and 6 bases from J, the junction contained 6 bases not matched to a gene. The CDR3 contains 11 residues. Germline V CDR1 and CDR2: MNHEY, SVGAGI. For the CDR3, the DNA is TGTGCCTCCAAGGCGGGAGGCGAGCAGTACTTC. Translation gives CASKAGGEQYF.

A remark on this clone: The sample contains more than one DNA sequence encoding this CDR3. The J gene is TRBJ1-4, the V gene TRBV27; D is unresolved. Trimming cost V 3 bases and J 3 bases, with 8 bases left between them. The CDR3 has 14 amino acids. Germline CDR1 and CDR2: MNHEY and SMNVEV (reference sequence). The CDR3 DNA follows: TGTGCCAGCAGTTTCGGCAGGCCTAATGAAAAACTGTTTTTT. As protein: CASSFGRPNEKLFF. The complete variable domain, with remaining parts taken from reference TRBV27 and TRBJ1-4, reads EAQVTQNPRYLITVTGKKLTVTCSQNMNHEYMSWYRQDPGLGLRQIYYSMNVEVTDKGDVPEGYKVSRKEKRNFPLILESPSPNQTSLYFCASSFGRPNEKLFFGSGTQLSVL.

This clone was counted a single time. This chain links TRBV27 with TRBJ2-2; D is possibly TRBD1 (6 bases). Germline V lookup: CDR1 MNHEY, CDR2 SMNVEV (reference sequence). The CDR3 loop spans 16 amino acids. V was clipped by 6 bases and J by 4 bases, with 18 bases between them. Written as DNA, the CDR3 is TGTGCCAGCAGCCCCACCCGAAGACAGGCCACCGGGGAGCTGTTTTTT. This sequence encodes CASSPTRRQATGELFF.

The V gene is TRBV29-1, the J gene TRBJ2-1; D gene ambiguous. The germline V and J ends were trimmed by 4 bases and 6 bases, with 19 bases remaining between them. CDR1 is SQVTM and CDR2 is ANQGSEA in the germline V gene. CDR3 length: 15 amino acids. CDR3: CSVGSQYVALNEQFF. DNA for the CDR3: TGCAGCGTTGGAAGTCAGTATGTTGCTCTCAATGAGCAGTTCTTC.

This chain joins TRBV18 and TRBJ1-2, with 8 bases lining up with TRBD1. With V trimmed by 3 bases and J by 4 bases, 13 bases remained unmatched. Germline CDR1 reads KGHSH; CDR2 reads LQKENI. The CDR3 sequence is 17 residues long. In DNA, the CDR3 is TGTGCCAGCTCACCTCAGGGGACAGGAGCATTCTCCTATGGCTACACCTTC. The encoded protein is CASSPQGTGAFSYGYTF. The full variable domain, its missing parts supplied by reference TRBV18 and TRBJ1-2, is NAGVMQNPRHLVRRRGQEARLRCSPMKGHSHVYWYRQLPEEGLKFMVYLQKENIIDESGMPKERFSAEFPKEGPSILRIQQVVRGDSAAYFCASSPQGTGAFSYGYTFGSGTRLTVV.

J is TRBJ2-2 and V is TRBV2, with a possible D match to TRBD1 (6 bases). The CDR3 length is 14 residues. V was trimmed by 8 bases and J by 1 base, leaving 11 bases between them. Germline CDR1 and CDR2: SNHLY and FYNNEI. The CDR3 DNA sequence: TGTGCCAGCGGTGGCAGGGGGAACACCGGGGAGCTGTTTTTT. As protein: CASGGRGNTGELFF.

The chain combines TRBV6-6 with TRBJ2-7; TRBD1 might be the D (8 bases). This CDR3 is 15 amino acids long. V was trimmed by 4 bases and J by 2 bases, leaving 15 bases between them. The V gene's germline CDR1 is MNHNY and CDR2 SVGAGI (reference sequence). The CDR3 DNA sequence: TGTGCCAGCAGTTTAGAACAGGGGGGGACCTACGAGCAGTACTTC. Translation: CASSLEQGGTYEQYF.

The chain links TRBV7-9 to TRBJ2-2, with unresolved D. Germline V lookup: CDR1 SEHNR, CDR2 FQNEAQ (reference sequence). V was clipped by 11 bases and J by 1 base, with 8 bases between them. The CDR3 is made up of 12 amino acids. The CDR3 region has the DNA TGTGCCTGGGCCGTGAACACCGGGGAGCTGTTTTTT. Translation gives CAWAVNTGELFF. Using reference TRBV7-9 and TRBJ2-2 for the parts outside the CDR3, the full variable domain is DTGVSQNPRHKITKRGQNVTFRCDPISEHNRLYWYRQTLGQGPEFLTYFQNEAQLEKSRLLSDRFSAERPKGSFSTLEIQRTEQGDSAMYLCAWAVNTGELFFGEGSRLTVL.

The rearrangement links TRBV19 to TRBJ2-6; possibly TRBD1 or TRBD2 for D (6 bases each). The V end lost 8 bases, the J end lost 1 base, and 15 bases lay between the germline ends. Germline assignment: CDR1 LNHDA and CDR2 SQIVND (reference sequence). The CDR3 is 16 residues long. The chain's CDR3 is CASGGTRGSGANVLTF. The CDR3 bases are TGTGCCAGTGGTGGGACACGGGGGTCTGGGGCCAACGTCCTGACTTTC.

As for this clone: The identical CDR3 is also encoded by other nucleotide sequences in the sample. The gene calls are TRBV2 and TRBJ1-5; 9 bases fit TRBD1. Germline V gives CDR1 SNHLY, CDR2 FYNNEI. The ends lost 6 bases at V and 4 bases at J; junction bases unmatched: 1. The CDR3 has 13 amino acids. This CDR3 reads CASSGTGNQPQHF. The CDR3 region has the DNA TGTGCCAGCAGCGGGACAGGGAATCAGCCCCAGCATTTT.

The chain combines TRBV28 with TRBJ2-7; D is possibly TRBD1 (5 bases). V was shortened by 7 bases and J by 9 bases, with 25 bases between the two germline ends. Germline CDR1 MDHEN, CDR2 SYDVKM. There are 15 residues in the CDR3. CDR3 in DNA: TGTGCCAGCACCTCCCAGGGTAGGTCCGCCTTCGGGCAGTACTTC. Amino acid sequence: CASTSQGRSAFGQYF.

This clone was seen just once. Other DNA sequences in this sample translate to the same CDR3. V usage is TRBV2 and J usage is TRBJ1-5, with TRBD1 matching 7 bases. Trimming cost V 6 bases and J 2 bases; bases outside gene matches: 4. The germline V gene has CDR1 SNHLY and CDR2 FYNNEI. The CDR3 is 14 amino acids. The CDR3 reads CASSADRGNQPQHF. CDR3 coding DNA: TGTGCCAGCAGCGCAGACAGGGGCAATCAGCCCCAGCATTTT. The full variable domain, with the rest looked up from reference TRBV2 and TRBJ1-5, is EPEVTQTPSHQVTQMGQEVILRCVPISNHLYFYWYRQILGQKVEFLVSFYNNEISEKSEIFDDQFSVERPDGSNFTLKIRSTKLEDSAMYFCASSADRGNQPQHFGDGTRLSIL.

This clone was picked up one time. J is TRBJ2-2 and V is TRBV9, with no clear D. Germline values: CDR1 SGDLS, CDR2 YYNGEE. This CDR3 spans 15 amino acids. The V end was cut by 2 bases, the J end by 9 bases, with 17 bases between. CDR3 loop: CASSVGPDAGRELFF. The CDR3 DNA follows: TGTGCCAGCAGCGTCGGGCCTGACGCCGGCAGGGAGCTGTTTTTT.

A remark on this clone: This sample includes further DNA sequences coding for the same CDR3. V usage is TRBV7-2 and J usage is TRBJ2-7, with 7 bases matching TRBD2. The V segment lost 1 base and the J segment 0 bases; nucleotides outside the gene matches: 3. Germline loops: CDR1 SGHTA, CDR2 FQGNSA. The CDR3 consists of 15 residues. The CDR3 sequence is CASSLGLALSYEQYF. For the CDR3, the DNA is TGTGCCAGCAGCTTAGGACTAGCCCTCTCCTACGAGCAGTACTTC.

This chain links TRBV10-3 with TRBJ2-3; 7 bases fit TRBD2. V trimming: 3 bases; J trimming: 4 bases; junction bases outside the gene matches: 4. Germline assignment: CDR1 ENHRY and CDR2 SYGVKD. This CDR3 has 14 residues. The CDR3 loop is CAISEGAGADTQYF. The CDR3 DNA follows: TGTGCCATCAGTGAAGGGGCGGGGGCAGATACGCAGTATTTT.